A selection of T cell receptor beta chains follows, all from one sample in a study of blood T cells in healthy people across ages. MiXCR, run by TCRdb on the 5' RACE reads, gives a single entry per CDR3 protein. There are 850,000 to 1,100,000 distinct CDR3 sequences in the sample; around two fifths occur only once, and roughly 14% lies in the top ten. The specimen sequenced was blood. All receptors derive from a man aged 18 to 29 in good health. Both conserved end residues are part of each CDR3. A D gene is named only where the DNA matches it firmly. A row's size may be missing; if present it is once, few, many or a size class.

d_call	v_call	clone_size	j_call	cdr3_aa	cdr3_nt
TRBD1	TRBV6-1	NA	TRBJ1-1	CASSPSSSGTAKNTEAFF	TGTGCCAGCAGTCCTTCCTCTTCTGGGACAGCTAAGAACACTGAAGCTTTCTTT
NA	TRBV6-6	NA	TRBJ2-1	CASSSLDGVGYEQFF	TGTGCCAGCAGTTCTCTGGACGGCGTGGGATATGAGCAGTTCTTC
NA	TRBV4-1	many	TRBJ1-5	CASSQEGPFNQPQHF	TGCGCCAGCAGCCAAGAGGGACCTTTTAATCAGCCCCAGCATTTT
TRBD1	TRBV20-1	few	TRBJ1-2	CSASLGQGSGYTF	TGCAGTGCTAGCCTCGGACAGGGAAGCGGCTACACCTTC
TRBD2	TRBV6-2/TRBV6-3	NA	TRBJ2-1	CASRGLAGNGEQFF	TGTGCCAGCAGAGGTCTAGCGGGGAATGGTGAGCAGTTCTTC
NA	TRBV9	few	TRBJ1-2	CASSSSGPNYGYTF	TGTGCCAGCAGCTCCTCCGGGCCTAACTATGGCTACACCTTC
NA	TRBV7-2	NA	TRBJ2-3	CASSLSVRMTDTQYF	TGTGCCAGCAGCTTATCCGTCCGCATGACAGATACGCAGTATTTT
NA	TRBV6-2/TRBV6-3	few	TRBJ2-5	CATRWETQYF	TGTGCCACTCGCTGGGAGACCCAGTACTTC
NA	TRBV6-6	many	TRBJ2-3	CASSYRSTDTQYF	TGTGCCAGCAGTTACCGCTCCACAGATACGCAGTATTTT
NA	TRBV5-1	many	TRBJ1-2	CASRTITGTTGYTF	TGCGCCAGCCGGACCATTACCGGGACAACTGGCTACACCTTC
NA	TRBV2	many	TRBJ2-5	CATTVETQYF	TGTGCCACCACGGTCGAGACCCAGTACTTC
TRBD1	TRBV5-1	NA	TRBJ1-2	CASSLRTGGNYGYTF	TGCGCCAGCAGCTTGAGGACAGGGGGCAACTATGGCTACACCTTC
NA	TRBV7-2	few	TRBJ2-1	CASSLESSNNEQFF	TGTGCCAGCAGCTTAGAGTCCTCCAACAATGAGCAGTTCTTC
NA	TRBV5-1	NA	TRBJ1-2	CASSPRGGGKDGYTF	TGCGCCAGCAGCCCTCGGGGAGGAGGGAAGGATGGCTACACCTTC
TRBD1	TRBV5-4	NA	TRBJ2-1	CASSPDRGRGNEQFF	TGTGCCAGCAGTCCGGACAGGGGGAGAGGCAATGAGCAGTTCTTC
TRBD1	TRBV27	NA	TRBJ1-6	CASKTGGYNSPLHF	TGTGCCAGCAAGACAGGGGGCTATAATTCACCCCTCCACTTT
NA	TRBV5-4	NA	TRBJ2-1	CASSLAGASNHNEQFF	TGTGCCAGCAGCTTGGCAGGGGCGAGTAACCACAATGAGCAGTTCTTC
TRBD2	TRBV4-2	NA	TRBJ2-1	CASSQEWEGLDEQFF	TGTGCCAGCAGCCAAGAATGGGAGGGGCTTGATGAGCAGTTCTTC
TRBD1	TRBV19	NA	TRBJ1-4	CANSTRDRGPNEKLFF	TGTGCCAATAGTACCCGGGACAGGGGGCCGAATGAAAAACTGTTTTTT
TRBD1	TRBV5-6	few	TRBJ1-4	CASSATGQPNEKLFF	TGTGCCAGCAGCGCTACGGGACAGCCTAATGAAAAACTGTTTTTT
NA	TRBV6-5	NA	TRBJ2-1	CASSLQPRFHNEQFF	TGTGCCAGCAGCCTCCAGCCTCGTTTTCACAATGAGCAGTTCTTC
TRBD2	TRBV7-2	NA	TRBJ2-1	CASSLGVGLAGQFF	TGTGCCAGCAGCTTAGGGGTGGGACTAGCGGGGCAGTTCTTC
NA	TRBV20-1	once	TRBJ1-3	CSASPPGRGNTIYF	TGCAGTGCTAGCCCTCCGGGGAGAGGAAACACCATATATTTT
NA	TRBV20-1	NA	TRBJ1-5	CSGLETRGSQPQHF	TGCAGTGGCTTAGAGACCCGCGGGAGTCAGCCCCAGCATTTT
TRBD1	TRBV20-1	NA	TRBJ2-4	CSARGYRGQSYNEQYF	TGCAGTGCTAGAGGTTATCGGGGACAGAGTTACAATGAGCAGTACTTC
TRBD2	TRBV20-1	few	TRBJ2-7	CSATPTSGGGEQYF	TGCAGTGCAACCCCGACTAGCGGGGGTGGTGAGCAGTACTTC
TRBD1	TRBV20-1	NA	TRBJ1-5	CSARPDRGGVSNQPQHF	TGCAGTGCTAGACCCGACAGGGGTGGTGTGAGCAATCAGCCCCAGCATTTT
NA	TRBV4-1	few	TRBJ2-1	CASSQEGSSSYNEQFF	TGCGCCAGCAGCCAAGAGGGGTCAAGCTCCTACAATGAGCAGTTCTTC
TRBD2	TRBV12-3/TRBV12-4	few	TRBJ2-2	CASSSSSGGMNTGELFF	TGTGCCAGCAGTTCCAGTAGCGGGGGGATGAACACCGGGGAGCTGTTTTTT
NA	TRBV3-1	few	TRBJ2-1	CASSARDLSNEQFF	TGTGCCAGCAGCGCCAGGGACTTGTCAAATGAGCAGTTCTTC
NA	TRBV25-1	many	TRBJ2-3	CASSEGVEDTQYF	TGTGCCAGCAGTGAAGGGGTAGAAGATACGCAGTATTTT
TRBD1	TRBV20-1	NA	TRBJ2-7	CSARDSQGASYEQYF	TGCAGTGCTAGAGATAGTCAGGGGGCCTCCTACGAGCAGTACTTC
NA	TRBV20-1	few	TRBJ2-1	CSASLGSSYNEQFF	TGCAGTGCTAGTTTGGGGAGCTCCTACAATGAGCAGTTCTTC
NA	TRBV12-3/TRBV12-4	NA	TRBJ2-1	CASSFRAAGGPPYNEQFF	TGTGCCAGCAGTTTTCGTGCGGCAGGGGGGCCCCCCTACAATGAGCAGTTCTTC
NA	TRBV20-1	NA	TRBJ1-1	CSARLGGALNTEAFF	TGCAGTGCTAGGCTAGGTGGAGCCTTGAACACTGAAGCTTTCTTT
TRBD1	TRBV6-5	few	TRBJ1-1	CASSNRGSTEAFF	TGTGCCAGCAGTAACAGGGGTAGCACTGAAGCTTTCTTT
NA	TRBV6-5	NA	TRBJ2-5	CASSSSQQPLETQYF	TGTGCCAGCAGTTCTTCCCAACAGCCCCTAGAGACCCAGTACTTC
NA	TRBV19	few	TRBJ1-2	CASSIVEGTYGYTF	TGTGCCAGTAGTATCGTGGAGGGGACCTATGGCTACACCTTC
NA	TRBV12-3/TRBV12-4	NA	TRBJ2-5	CASSSGTPETQYF	TGTGCCAGCAGTTCAGGGACTCCGGAGACCCAGTACTTC
NA	TRBV7-2	NA	TRBJ2-1	CASRRASSYNEQFF	TGTGCCAGCAGACGGGCTAGCTCGTACAATGAGCAGTTCTTC
NA	TRBV7-2	few	TRBJ1-5	CASSLATAASNQPQHF	TGTGCCAGCAGCTTAGCGACAGCCGCTAGCAATCAGCCCCAGCATTTT
NA	TRBV4-3	NA	TRBJ1-5	CASSQDVTGYSNQPQHF	TGCGCCAGCAGCCAAGATGTAACAGGCTATAGCAATCAGCCCCAGCATTTT
TRBD1	TRBV5-6	NA	TRBJ1-6	CASSSPTGGQSPLHF	TGTGCCAGCAGCTCGCCGACAGGGGGCCAATCACCCCTCCACTTT
TRBD1	TRBV4-3	few	TRBJ1-2	CASSQETGGYGYTF	TGCGCCAGCAGCCAAGAAACAGGGGGCTATGGCTACACCTTC
NA	TRBV20-1	NA	TRBJ2-7	CSARRGVNEQYF	TGCAGTGCTAGGAGAGGGGTAAATGAGCAGTACTTC
NA	TRBV13	many	TRBJ2-3	CASSLEVDTQYF	TGTGCCAGCAGCTTGGAGGTAGATACGCAGTATTTT
NA	TRBV29-1	NA	TRBJ2-2	CSVAKNTGELFF	TGCAGCGTCGCTAAGAACACCGGGGAGCTGTTTTTT
NA	TRBV20-1	few	TRBJ2-1	CSATDGGSLSYNEQFF	TGCAGTGCTACGGACGGTGGGTCCCTTTCCTACAATGAGCAGTTCTTC
NA	TRBV20-1	few	TRBJ2-3	CSASIWGISTDTQYF	TGCAGTGCTAGCATTTGGGGGATTAGCACAGATACGCAGTATTTT